These 29 T cell receptor beta chains originate from one sample sequenced in a study of human T cells and chemical hapten exposure. TCRdb recomputed calls from the RACE reads with MiXCR, one row per CDR3 protein. The table has 80,000 to 100,000 distinct CDR3 sequences, roughly 10% seen once. Indicated time point: patch test 3, about 24 weeks after DPC sensitization. The sample's treatment: therapeutic diphenylcyclopropenone sensitization with weekly scalp DPC. The sequencing here drew on whole blood, taken in connection with sensitization to the hapten diphenylcyclopropenone (DPC). These receptors originate from a woman in her forties or fifties with alopecia areata. Some clones in this sample may be carry-over from other donors' samples.

This clonotype was picked up a small number of times. This chain uses TRBV10-3 with TRBJ2-3; 9 nucleotides align to TRBD2. Trimming removed 6 bases from V and 3 bases from J; junction bases left unmatched: 10. The germline V gene has CDR1 ENHRY and CDR2 SYGVKD. The CDR3 is 16 amino acids. CDR3 loop: CAISPGRGGATDTQYF. In nucleotides, the CDR3 is TGTGCCATCAGCCCGGGGCGGGGGGGCGCGACAGATACGCAGTATTTT.

V gene TRBV6-5 combines with J gene TRBJ2-1, with 8 nucleotides matching TRBD2. CDR1 and CDR2 (germline): MNHEY, SVGAGI. The CDR3 consists of 15 residues. Trimming took 8 bases from V and 5 from J; bases not matched to a gene: 11. CDR3 amino acids: CASQRTGTRDNEQFF. Written as DNA, the CDR3 is TGTGCCAGCCAGCGGACCGGGACTAGGGACAATGAGCAGTTCTTC.

This clonotype was seen at least ten times. This chain links TRBV6-5 with TRBJ2-5; tentative D call: TRBD2 (6 bases). The CDR3 contains 18 residues. V gave up 3 bases and J gave up 0 bases, with 20 bases separating them. CDR1 and CDR2 from the germline V gene are MNHEY and SVGAGI. The CDR3 protein is CASSYSTWGGLNQETQYF. CDR3 in DNA: TGTGCCAGCAGTTATTCTACATGGGGAGGTCTAAACCAAGAGACCCAGTACTTC.

This clonotype has a count of ten or more. CDR3 DNA sequence: TGCGCCAGCAGCCGGTCGGGACTAGCGGGGGGGGAGCTGTTTTTT. Translated, it gives CASSRSGLAGGELFF. V usage is TRBV4-3 and J usage is TRBJ2-2, with 13 bases fitting TRBD2. Germline loops: CDR1 LGHNA, CDR2 YSLEER. The CDR3 has 15 residues. The V and J ends lost 4 bases and 8 bases, in that order; junction bases with no gene match: 4.

This clonotype was picked up a small number of times. This chain connects TRBV29-1 to TRBJ1-5; TRBD1 agrees at 8 bases. CDR1 is SQVTM and CDR2 is ANQGSEA in the germline V gene. V shed 6 bases, J shed 4 bases, and the junction held 8 bases outside the gene matches. This CDR3 is 14 amino acids long. Written as DNA, the CDR3 is TGCAGCGTGGACGGACAGGGCCCTAATCAGCCCCAGCATTTT. Translating gives CSVDGQGPNQPQHF.

At least ten counts were recorded for this clonotype. The genes are TRBV29-1 and TRBJ2-2, with D perhaps TRBD1 (5 bases). The germline gives CDR1 SQVTM, CDR2 ANQGSEA. The V and J ends lost 4 bases and 6 bases respectively, with 15 bases between them. The CDR3 extends over 14 amino acids. The CDR3 bases are TGCAGCGTTGGCCAAGGGGTCGGTGCCGGGGAGCTGTTTTTT. It specifies CSVGQGVGAGELFF.

Many counts were recorded for this clonotype. The genes are TRBV11-2 and TRBJ2-7; D may match TRBD1 or TRBD2 (5 bases each). Germline CDR1 is SGHAT and CDR2 is FQNNGV. The CDR3 is made up of 16 amino acids. V was cut by 6 bases and J by 7 bases, with 25 bases left in between. CDR3 nucleotides: TGTGCCAGCAGTCCAGGACGGGACCCCTATGGTTGGGAGCAGTACTTC. Translated, it gives CASSPGRDPYGWEQYF.

This clonotype was counted a few times. The chain uses TRBV30 and TRBJ1-1; the D is unclear. The CDR3 spans 11 residues. CDR1 and CDR2 (germline): GTSNPN, SVGIG (reference sequence). Trimming stripped 6 bases from V and 1 base from J, with 6 bases between. CDR3 sequence (DNA): TGTGCCTGTCAAGAGAACACTGAAGCTTTCTTT. Its translation is CACQENTEAFF. Based on the CDR3 plus reference TRBV30 and TRBJ1-1, the full variable domain is SQTIHQWPATLVQPVGSPLSLECTVEGTSNPNLYWYRQAAGRGLQLLFYSVGIGQISSEVPQNLSASRPQDRQFILSSKKLLLSDSGFYLCACQENTEAFFGQGTRLTVV.

This clonotype has only a few counts. V is TRBV29-1 and J is TRBJ1-4; tentatively, D is TRBD1 (5 bases). The CDR3 consists of 13 residues. Germline CDR1 is SQVTM and CDR2 is ANQGSEA. The V end was cut by 7 bases, the J end by 8 bases, with 17 bases between. The DNA for the CDR3 is TGCAGCGCTCGCCCGGGACTGGGGGAAAAACTGTTTTTT. Its protein product is CSARPGLGEKLFF.

This clonotype has a count of ten or more. This sequence joins TRBV2 and TRBJ2-5, with a weak D call TRBD2 (6 bases). Trimming took 9 bases from V and 2 from J, leaving 19 bases between them. The CDR3 spans 15 residues. Looked up from germline, CDR1 is SNHLY and CDR2 is FYNNEI. The CDR3 loop reads CASGRGALEQETQYF. The CDR3 coding sequence is TGTGCCAGTGGACGCGGGGCGCTTGAACAAGAGACCCAGTACTTC.

This clonotype was detected many times. This sequence joins TRBV12-3 or TRBV12-4 and TRBJ1-2; TRBD1 is a possible D gene (6 bases). Trimming removed 7 bases from V and 5 bases from J, with 14 bases in between. The CDR3 contains 13 residues. The CDR3 nucleotides are TGTGCCAGCAAACGGGGGGCGCTTTATGGCTACACCTTC. Translating gives CASKRGALYGYTF.

This clonotype was observed many times. The gene calls are TRBV11-3 and TRBJ2-7, with 7 bases fitting TRBD1. In germline, CDR1 is SGHNT, CDR2 YENEEA. This CDR3 is built from 14 residues. J lost 2 bases, V lost 1 base, and 2 bases had no gene match. CDR3 region: CASSLGGQTYEQYF. In DNA, the CDR3 is TGTGCCAGCAGCTTAGGGGGACAGACCTACGAGCAGTACTTC. Full variable domain (missing parts from reference TRBV11-3 and TRBJ2-7): EAGVVQSPRYKIIEKKQPVAFWCNPISGHNTLYWYLQNLGQGPELLIRYENEEAVDDSQLPKDRFSAERLKGVDSTLKIQPAELGDSAVYLCASSLGGQTYEQYFGPGTRLTVT.

On this clonotype: A much larger clone lies one base from this, so it may be a read error. Because the CDR3 is missing its conserved closing phenylalanine or tryptophan, this is likely a read error. This sequence joins TRBV14 and TRBJ2-7; D perhaps matches TRBD2 (6 bases). V shed 4 bases and J shed 3 bases, with 16 bases lying between them. Germline CDR1 reads SGHDN; CDR2 reads FVKESK. The CDR3 length is 15 residues. The CDR3 bases are TGTGCCAGCAGCCCGGGGGTAGCGGTAATCTACGAGCAGTACCTC. Translated: CASSPGVAVIYEQYL.

This clonotype was seen many times. The V gene is TRBV2, the J gene TRBJ2-1; no clear D. With 7 bases removed from V and 5 bases from J, the gap between germline ends came to 9 bases. The CDR3 loop spans 12 amino acids. Germline V gene data show CDR1 as SNHLY and CDR2 as FYNNEI. CDR3 protein: CASKRVDNEQFF. In DNA, the CDR3 is TGTGCCAGCAAGCGCGTTGACAATGAGCAGTTCTTC.

This clonotype was seen ten or more times. The gene calls are TRBV10-2 and TRBJ1-1, with a tentative D call TRBD1 (5 bases). Germline CDR1 and CDR2: WSHSY and SAAADI. The V end lost 3 bases, the J end lost 3 bases, and 8 bases lay between the germline ends. This CDR3 comprises 13 residues. The CDR3 DNA reads TGCGCCAGCAGTGACGGGGGGTACACTGAAGCTTTCTTT. Translating it yields CASSDGGYTEAFF.

The V call is TRBV6-4, the J call TRBJ2-2, with D hard to call. The CDR3 spans 14 residues. V lost 3 bases and J lost 2, with 7 bases in between. The germline V gene encodes CDR1 MRHNA and CDR2 SNTAGT. CDR3 region: CASSDNYNTGELFF. The CDR3 DNA reads TGTGCCAGCAGTGATAACTACAACACCGGGGAGCTGTTTTTT.

This clonotype came up a few times. V is TRBV25-1 and J is TRBJ1-1; no clear D. Between the trimmed V and J ends, which lost 7 bases and 0 bases, there was a span of 9 bases. Germline CDR1 MGHDK, CDR2 SYGVNS. CDR3 length: 13 residues. The CDR3 sequence: CASTFSVNTEAFF. The CDR3 DNA is TGTGCCAGCACGTTTTCGGTGAACACTGAAGCTTTCTTT.

This clonotype was picked up many times. The chain has TRBV18 and TRBJ2-1; 7 positions agree with TRBD1. The germline CDR1 and CDR2 sequences are KGHSH and LQKENI. This CDR3 region has 15 residues. With 6 bases clipped from V and 2 bases from J, the junction kept 7 bases outside the gene matches. CDR3 sequence: CASSPKTGTYNEQFF. The DNA of the CDR3 is TGTGCCAGCTCTCCGAAGACAGGGACCTACAATGAGCAGTTCTTC.

The chain recombines TRBV29-1 with TRBJ2-1, with TRBD2 identical over 7 bases. Trimming removed 4 bases from V and 1 base from J; junction bases left unmatched: 4. Looked up from germline, CDR1 is SQVTM and CDR2 is ANQGSEA. The CDR3 loop spans 14 amino acids. CDR3 bases: TGCAGCGTTGTTGGGGGGGGTTCCTACAATGAGCAGTTCTTC. It encodes CSVVGGGSYNEQFF.

This clonotype was detected ten times or more. The chain couples TRBV9 to TRBJ2-1; a weak D match, TRBD2 (6 bases). Germline V gene sequence: CDR1 SGDLS, CDR2 YYNGEE. The CDR3 runs to 13 residues. V dropped 3 bases and J dropped 5 bases, with 9 bases sitting between them. CDR3 amino acids: CASSGLADNEQFF. The CDR3 DNA follows: TGTGCCAGCAGCGGATTAGCGGACAATGAGCAGTTCTTC.

The table lists this clonotype with many counts. The chain employs TRBV29-1 and TRBJ2-2, with D unresolved. Germline V lookup: CDR1 SQVTM, CDR2 ANQGSEA. This CDR3 is 11 amino acids long. Trimming removed 7 bases from V and 6 bases from J, with 9 bases in between. This CDR3 is CSGKRAGELFF. Written as DNA, the CDR3 is TGCAGCGGAAAAAGGGCCGGGGAGCTGTTTTTT.

The chain employs TRBV5-4 and TRBJ2-1; possible D gene TRBD2, 5 bases. Germline V gives CDR1 SGHNT, CDR2 YYREEE (reference sequence). The CDR3 has 13 amino acids. V lost 4 bases, J lost 6 bases, and 11 bases lay in between. CDR3 nucleotides: TGTGCCAGCAGCCCCGGACTTATCAATGAGCAGTTCTTC. It translates to CASSPGLINEQFF.

This clonotype was counted between two and nine times. The chain couples TRBV6-6 to TRBJ2-5, with 10 bases fitting TRBD1. V dropped 5 bases and J dropped 2; count of bases not matched to a gene: 8. The length of the CDR3 is 16 residues. Germline CDR1 and CDR2: MNHNY and SVGAGI (reference sequence). CDR3 sequence reads: CASSHPPDRGQETQYF. The CDR3 DNA is TGTGCCAGCAGTCACCCCCCGGACAGGGGGCAAGAGACCCAGTACTTC.

This clonotype was found many times. The chain is built from TRBV7-9 and TRBJ2-1; 14 bases line up with TRBD2. The CDR3 runs to 18 residues. Trimming removed 5 bases from V and 7 bases from J; junction bases left unmatched: 13. Germline V gives CDR1 SEHNR, CDR2 FQNEAQ (reference sequence). CDR3 in amino acids: CASSGPGLAGVLGNEQFF. Here the CDR3 DNA reads TGTGCCAGCAGCGGACCGGGACTAGCGGGAGTTCTAGGAAATGAGCAGTTCTTC. The entire variable domain, with the rest obtained from reference TRBV7-9 and TRBJ2-1, is as follows: DTGVSQNPRHKITKRGQNVTFRCDPISEHNRLYWYRQTLGQGPEFLTYFQNEAQLEKSRLLSDRFSAERPKGSFSTLEIQRTEQGDSAMYLCASSGPGLAGVLGNEQFFGPGTRLTVL.

This clonotype was recorded many times. The V call is TRBV12-3 or TRBV12-4, the J call TRBJ1-5; the D is unclear. Between the trimmed V and J ends, which lost 6 bases and 0 bases, there was a span of 9 bases. This CDR3 is 14 amino acids long. The CDR3 is CASSQGYSNQPQHF. Here the CDR3 DNA reads TGTGCCAGCAGCCAAGGATATAGCAATCAGCCCCAGCATTTT.

CDR3 DNA: TGCAGTGCTAGGGTAGCGGCCTGGGGGCAGTTCTTC. Its translation: CSARVAAWGQFF. The genes are TRBV20-1 and TRBJ2-1, with a weak D call TRBD2 (6 bases). V was clipped by 3 bases and J by 12 bases, with 15 bases between them. Germline-derived CDR1 and CDR2 are DFQATT and SNEGSKA (reference sequence). The CDR3 covers 12 residues.

This chain's CDR3 is CASSLESTAHEQFF. DNA for the CDR3: TGTGCCAGCAGCTTGGAATCCACCGCCCATGAGCAGTTCTTC. This rearrangement joins TRBV5-4 to TRBJ2-1; D remains ambiguous. CDR1 SGHNT and CDR2 YYREEE come from the germline V gene (reference sequence). With 0 bases removed from V and 8 bases from J, the gap between germline ends came to 12 bases. This CDR3 has 14 residues.

The chain recombines TRBV9 with TRBJ2-1; no definite D call. V was cut by 4 bases and J by 2 bases, with 10 bases left in between. The CDR3 loop spans 14 amino acids. Germline V gives CDR1 SGDLS, CDR2 YYNGEE. The CDR3 DNA reads TGTGCCAGCAGCCCCGATGGGGCCTACAATGAGCAGTTCTTC. Translated, it gives CASSPDGAYNEQFF. The variable domain in full, completed from reference TRBV9 and TRBJ2-1, reads DSGVTQTPKHLITATGQRVTLRCSPRSGDLSVYWYQQSLDQGLQFLIQYYNGEERAKGNILERFSAQQFPDLHSELNLSSLELGDSALYFCASSPDGAYNEQFFGPGTRLTVL.

This clonotype has ten or more counts. This chain links TRBV6-5 with TRBJ1-6; TRBD1 matches at 7 bases. Trimming removed 6 bases from V and 14 bases from J; junction bases left unmatched: 10. CDR3 size: 13 residues. CDR1 and CDR2 (germline): MNHEY, SVGAGI. The CDR3 loop reads CASRPRDRESLHF. In DNA form, the CDR3 reads TGTGCCAGCAGACCACGAGACAGGGAATCCCTCCACTTT.